Following are 21 T cell receptor beta chains from one sample sequenced in a study of PD-1 blockade in classical Hodgkin lymphoma (dated by TCRdb to 2020 to 2021). Receptor amplification or capture employed the immunoSEQ multiplex PCR assay. This immuneACCESS table, as held by TCRdb, lists in-frame sequences with V and J called but not all clones. Of the missing ones, under half trace to an unresolved V gene in checked studies; the others have no known cause. This sample is represented by around 91,000 clones; about four fifths of them were singletons. Approximately 15% of the sample is held by the ten biggest clonotypes. The sample's time point, from its label and the paper: cycle 2 day 1 (C2D1) of nivolumab. All trial patients had relapsed after autologous stem cell transplantation, with cohorts A, B and C differing in prior brentuximab vedotin exposure. Sequences were derived from peripheral blood mononuclear cells (PBMCs), sampled before the second cycle of nivolumab. Receptor source: a human donor with classical Hodgkin lymphoma.

The chain has TRBV5-5 and TRBJ1-1; the D gene is possibly TRBD1 (5 bases). CDR3 size: 15 residues. The V gene's germline CDR1 is SGHKS and CDR2 YYEKEE (reference sequence). V lost 7 bases to trimming and J lost 0 bases, with 16 bases between them. The CDR3, as DNA: TGTGCCAGCGGCCCGGGACCTTCCATGAACACTGAAGCTTTCTTT. Translating it yields CASGPGPSMNTEAFF.

There are many counts of this clone. The V and J genes are TRBV19 and TRBJ1-2; no clear D. The CDR3 loop spans 12 amino acids. The ends were cut back, 5 bases at V and 3 bases at J, with 7 bases in the middle. CDR1 is LNHDA, CDR2 SQIVND, per germline (reference sequence). This chain's CDR3 is CASSWADYGYTF. DNA of the CDR3: TGTGCCAGTAGTTGGGCAGACTATGGCTACACCTTC.

This clone has just one count. The chain carries TRBV19 and TRBJ2-7, with D possibly matching TRBD1 (5 bases). The germline V gene has CDR1 LNHDA and CDR2 SQIVND (reference sequence). The CDR3 is 13 amino acids. Trimming took 0 bases from V and 3 from J, leaving 6 bases between them. The CDR3 sequence: CASSIDRDYEQYF. The CDR3 DNA sequence: TGTGCCAGTAGTATAGACAGGGACTACGAGCAGTACTTC.

The rearrangement uses TRBV12-2 and TRBJ1-1. TRBV12-2 is a pseudogene locus. This CDR3 is 14 amino acids long. The CDR3 protein is CASRLALLTEEAFF. The CDR3 coding sequence is TGTGCAAGTCGCTTAGCGCTATTGACCGAGGAAGCTTTCTTT.

This clone was counted only a few times. This sequence joins TRBV6-4 and TRBJ2-7; TRBD2 aligns across 9 bases. This CDR3 region has 15 residues. In germline, CDR1 is MRHNA, CDR2 SNTAGT. V was pared by 7 bases and J by 1 base, with 8 bases of the junction left unmatched. This chain's CDR3 is CASNDWRGGSYEQYF. CDR3 DNA: TGTGCCAGCAACGACTGGCGGGGGGGGTCCTACGAGCAGTACTTC.

The chain recombines TRBV28 with TRBJ2-7, with D perhaps matching TRBD2 (6 bases). V was clipped by 4 bases and J by 3 bases, with 10 bases between them. The CDR3 totals 13 residues. CDR1 is MDHEN and CDR2 is SYDVKM in the germline V gene. CDR3 nucleotides: TGTGCCAGCAGTTCAATAGCGGACTACGAGCAGTACTTC. It specifies CASSSIADYEQYF.

As concerns this clone: At the DNA level, this CDR3 is encoded by other sequences in the same sample as well. The DNA of the CDR3 is TGTGCCAGCTCAACACGAGCGGGAGTAGATACGCAGTATTTT. Translated, it gives CASSTRAGVDTQYF. The chain joins TRBV5-6 to TRBJ2-3, with 8 bases lining up with TRBD2. Germline V gene lookup returns CDR1 SGHDT and CDR2 YYEEEE. V lost 7 bases to trimming and J lost 5 bases; unmatched junction nucleotides: 9. The length of the CDR3 is 14 residues.

The genes are TRBV7-2 and TRBJ2-5, with D unclear. Trimming took off 4 bases at V and 5 bases at J, with 17 bases between the two ends. There are 15 residues in the CDR3. In germline, CDR1 is SGHTA, CDR2 FQGNSA. CDR3 DNA sequence: TGTGCCAGCAGCTCGACCGGTCCCCAATATGAGACCCAGTACTTC. It translates to CASSSTGPQYETQYF.

This clone was seen a single time. The chain is built from TRBV18 and TRBJ1-2; D uncertain. V lost 4 bases and J lost 0, with 9 bases in between. Germline CDR1 and CDR2: KGHSH and LQKENI. This CDR3 comprises 14 residues. The CDR3 loop is CASSQSDPNYGYTF. As DNA, the CDR3 is TGTGCCAGCTCACAGTCAGATCCTAACTATGGCTACACCTTC. The full variable domain, in which reference TRBV18 and TRBJ1-2 provide the parts outside the CDR3, is NAGVMQNPRHLVRRRGQEARLRCSPMKGHSHVYWYRQLPEEGLKFMVYLQKENIIDESGMPKERFSAEFPKEGPSILRIQQVVRGDSAAYFCASSQSDPNYGYTFGSGTRLTVV.

This chain links TRBV15 with TRBJ2-2, with D maybe TRBD1 (6 bases). The V and J ends lost 3 bases and 2 bases respectively, with 13 bases between them. Germline V gene data show CDR1 as LNHNV and CDR2 as YYDKDF (reference sequence). The CDR3 length is 16 residues. CDR3 amino acids: CATSRAGTPNTGELFF. In nucleotides, the CDR3 is TGTGCCACCAGCAGGGCCGGGACACCCAACACCGGGGAGCTGTTTTTT. The full variable domain, with the rest looked up from reference TRBV15 and TRBJ2-2, is DAMVIQNPRYQVTQFGKPVTLSCSQTLNHNVMYWYQQKSSQAPKLLFHYYDKDFNNEADTPDNFQSRRPNTSFCFLDIRSPGLGDTAMYLCATSRAGTPNTGELFFGEGSRLTVL.

Here the CDR3 reads CASSTGQRGYTF. CDR3 coding DNA: TGTGCCAGCTCAACAGGGCAGCGCGGCTACACCTTC. The chain joins TRBV18 to TRBJ1-2; possibly TRBD1 for D (6 bases). The V end was cut by 5 bases, the J end by 8 bases, with 12 bases between. Germline-derived CDR1 and CDR2 are KGHSH and LQKENI. This CDR3 spans 12 amino acids.

The CDR3 here is CAWSPGASGELFF. CDR3 coding DNA: TGTGCCTGGTCCCCGGGGGCGTCCGGGGAGCTGTTTTTT. This chain joins TRBV30 and TRBJ2-2, with D perhaps assigned TRBD1 or TRBD2 (6 bases each). This CDR3 has 13 amino acids. Trimming left V 5 bases short and J 6 bases short, with 13 bases between. The germline gives CDR1 GTSNPN, CDR2 SVGIG (reference sequence). Full variable domain (missing parts from reference TRBV30 and TRBJ2-2): SQTIHQWPATLVQPVGSPLSLECTVEGTSNPNLYWYRQAAGRGLQLLFYSVGIGQISSEVPQNLSASRPQDRQFILSSKKLLLSDSGFYLCAWSPGASGELFFGEGSRLTVL.

The rearrangement links TRBV5-1 to TRBJ2-1; 8 bases match TRBD1. This CDR3 contains 15 residues. Germline loops: CDR1 SGHRS, CDR2 YFSETQ. Trimming cost V 4 bases and J 0 bases; bases outside gene matches: 3. As DNA, the CDR3 is TGCGCCAGCAGCGGACAGGGCCGCTCCTACAATGAGCAGTTCTTC. This encodes CASSGQGRSYNEQFF.

The chain uses TRBV5-3 and TRBJ1-2; D not resolved. TRBV5-3 qualifies as an ORF whose function is uncertain. The CDR3 spans 13 residues. V gave up 4 bases and J gave up 4 bases, with 11 bases separating them. The CDR3 bases are TGTGCCAGAAGCAGTGACATCGCCTATGGCTACACCTTC. Translation gives CARSSDIAYGYTF.

This chain joins TRBV7-9 and TRBJ1-1; perhaps TRBD1 as D (5 bases). The CDR3 has 13 amino acids. Germline V lookup: CDR1 SEHNR, CDR2 FQNEAQ (reference sequence). V dropped 5 bases and J dropped 5 bases, with 12 bases sitting between them. CDR3 amino acids: CASSPGRRTEAFF. The CDR3, as DNA: TGTGCCAGCAGCCCAGGGAGGAGAACTGAAGCTTTCTTT.

This clone was found a few times. The rearrangement joins TRBV7-2 to TRBJ2-7; 8 bases fit TRBD2. This CDR3 is 14 amino acids long. Trimming removed 8 bases from V and 2 bases from J; junction bases left unmatched: 8. Germline-derived CDR1 and CDR2 are SGHTA and FQGNSA. The CDR3 loop reads CASRRGGTAYEQYF. CDR3 DNA sequence: TGTGCCAGCCGCCGGGGGGGAACAGCCTACGAGCAGTACTTC.

The rearrangement uses TRBV5-1 and TRBJ2-7; 8 nucleotides align to TRBD2. Germline assignment: CDR1 SGHRS and CDR2 YFSETQ. J lost 0 bases, V lost 1 base, and 3 bases had no gene match. The CDR3 is made up of 15 amino acids. The CDR3 DNA sequence: TGCGCCAGCAGCTTGTTGGGACTAGACTCCTACGAGCAGTACTTC. The encoded protein is CASSLLGLDSYEQYF.

The chain recombines TRBV10-3 with TRBJ2-1; D gene uncertain. The CDR3 extends over 12 amino acids. V lost 0 bases and J lost 6, with 3 bases in between. The germline CDR1 and CDR2 sequences are ENHRY and SYGVKD. CDR3 nucleotides: TGTGCCATCAGTGAGTCGGGCAATGAGCAGTTCTTC. It translates to CAISESGNEQFF.

This clone came up a few times. This chain connects TRBV10-3 to TRBJ2-2; possible D gene TRBD2, 6 bases. The CDR3 spans 13 residues. Trimming removed 8 bases at V and 7 bases at J, with 14 bases between. Germline values: CDR1 ENHRY, CDR2 SYGVKD. CDR3 sequence (DNA): TGTGCCATCGGCGGGACCCTAGGCGGGGAGCTGTTTTTT. Translated: CAIGGTLGGELFF.

This clone was seen once. This chain uses TRBV7-9 with TRBJ2-2; D gene ambiguous. The CDR3 consists of 13 residues. V lost 4 bases to trimming and J lost 7 bases, with 10 bases between them. The germline V gene encodes CDR1 SEHNR and CDR2 FQNEAQ (reference sequence). The CDR3 bases are TGTGCCAGCAGCTCCAGTCCCGTCGGGGAGCTGTTTTTT. Amino acids: CASSSSPVGELFF.

The rearrangement uses TRBV7-2 and TRBJ2-7, with a weak D call TRBD1 (5 bases). Trimming pared 9 bases from V and 5 bases from J, leaving 17 bases between. Per the germline V gene, CDR1 is SGHTA and CDR2 is FQGNSA. The CDR3 extends over 13 amino acids. CDR3 sequence reads: CASRTQRGNEQYF. CDR3 DNA: TGTGCCAGTCGGACCCAAAGGGGTAACGAGCAGTACTTC.